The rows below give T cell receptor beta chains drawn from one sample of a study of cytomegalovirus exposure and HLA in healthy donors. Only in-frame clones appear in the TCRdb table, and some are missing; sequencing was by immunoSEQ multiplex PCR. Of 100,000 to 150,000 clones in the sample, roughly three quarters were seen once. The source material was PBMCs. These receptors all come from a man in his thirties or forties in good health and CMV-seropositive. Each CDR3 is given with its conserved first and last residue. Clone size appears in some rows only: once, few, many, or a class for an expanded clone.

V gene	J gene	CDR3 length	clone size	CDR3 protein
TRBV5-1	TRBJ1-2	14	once	CASSLGTGYGGYTF
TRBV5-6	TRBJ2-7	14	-	CASNPGGGMYEQYF
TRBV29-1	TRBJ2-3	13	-	CSVGEGGTDTQYF
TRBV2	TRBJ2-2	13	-	CASSDRRGGELFF
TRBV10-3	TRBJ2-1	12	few	CAISEGSVYQFF
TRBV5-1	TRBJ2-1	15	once	CASSLAGGPQGEQFF
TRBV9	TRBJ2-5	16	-	CASSGGSGRGQETQYF
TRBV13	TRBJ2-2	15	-	CASSLYREATGELFF
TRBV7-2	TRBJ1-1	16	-	CASSPTPTRPNTEAFF
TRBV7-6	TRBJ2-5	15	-	CASSPLGDFQETQYF
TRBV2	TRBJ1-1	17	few	CASSEGSGTVWTTEAFF
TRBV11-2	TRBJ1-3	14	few	CASSLTVSGNTIYF
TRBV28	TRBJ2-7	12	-	CASTSQMYEQYF
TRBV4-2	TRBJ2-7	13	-	CASSPRGAYEQYF
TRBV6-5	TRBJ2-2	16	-	CASSYSWTANTGELFF
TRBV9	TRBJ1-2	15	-	CASRGASGGPVGYTF
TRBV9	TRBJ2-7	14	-	CASSVRTGSGEQYF
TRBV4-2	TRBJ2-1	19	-	CASSHRDRGRGSSYNEQFF
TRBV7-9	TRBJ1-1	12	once	CASSLTGAEAFF
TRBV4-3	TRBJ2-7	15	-	CASSQDLRGRGEQYF